The clone carrying this T cell receptor (beta chain) was found a few times. RNA transcripts served as the template for amplifying TCR beta CDR3 regions. Using the HTBI primer set, a first-round RT-PCR was run on the TCR CDR3. In TCRdb, the multiplex PCR reads were re-called with MiXCR into one record per CDR3 protein. This sample has some 800,000 distinct CDR3 sequences; 35% to 45% occur once, and the top ten carry roughly 8.3%. The germline V gene encodes CDR1 PRHDT and CDR2 FYEKMQ (reference sequence). The CDR3 spans 15 residues. V was clipped by 2 bases and J by 3 bases, with 14 bases between them. The data are from a study of T cells in Graves' hyperthyroidism and ophthalmopathy.

V gene TRBV13 combines with J gene TRBJ2-7; TRBD1 is a possible D gene (6 bases). The sequencing input was blood. The sequence was collected from a man between 18 and 35 years old with Graves' hyperthyroidism. The CDR3, as DNA: TGTGCCAGCAGCTTAAGGGGAGCAGGGGACTACGAGCAGTACTTC. Translating gives CASSLRGAGDYEQYF.